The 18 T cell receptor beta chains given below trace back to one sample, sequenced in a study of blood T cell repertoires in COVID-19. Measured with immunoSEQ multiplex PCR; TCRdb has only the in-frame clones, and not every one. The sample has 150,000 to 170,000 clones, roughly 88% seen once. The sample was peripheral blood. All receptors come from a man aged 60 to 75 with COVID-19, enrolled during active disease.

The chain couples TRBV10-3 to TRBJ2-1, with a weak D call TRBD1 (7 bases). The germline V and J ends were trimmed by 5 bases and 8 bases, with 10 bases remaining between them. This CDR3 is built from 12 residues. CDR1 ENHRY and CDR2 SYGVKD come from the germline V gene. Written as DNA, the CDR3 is TGTGCCATCAGTCTCAGGGGGGATGAGCAGTTCTTC. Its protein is CAISLRGDEQFF.

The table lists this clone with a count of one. In DNA, the CDR3 is TGTGCCAGCGGGATGACTAGCGTCACCTACAATGAGCAGTTCTTC. Translation gives CASGMTSVTYNEQFF. The V gene is TRBV11-1, the J gene TRBJ2-1; TRBD2 aligns across 8 bases. Germline assignment: CDR1 SGHAT and CDR2 FQDESV (reference sequence). The CDR3 runs to 15 residues. Germline trimming cut 8 bases from V and 2 bases from J; bases unmatched to any gene: 8.

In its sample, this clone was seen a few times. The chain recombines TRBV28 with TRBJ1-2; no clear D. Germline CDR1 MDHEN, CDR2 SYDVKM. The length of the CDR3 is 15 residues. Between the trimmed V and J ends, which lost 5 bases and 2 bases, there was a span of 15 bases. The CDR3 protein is CASSTTGRLNYGYTF. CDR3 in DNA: TGTGCCAGCAGTACTACGGGCAGACTAAACTATGGCTACACCTTC.

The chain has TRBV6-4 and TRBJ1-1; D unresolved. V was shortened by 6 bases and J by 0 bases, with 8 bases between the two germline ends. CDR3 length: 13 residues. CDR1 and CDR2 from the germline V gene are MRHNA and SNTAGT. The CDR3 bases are TGTGCCAGCAGCGACAACATGAACACTGAAGCTTTCTTT. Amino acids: CASSDNMNTEAFF.

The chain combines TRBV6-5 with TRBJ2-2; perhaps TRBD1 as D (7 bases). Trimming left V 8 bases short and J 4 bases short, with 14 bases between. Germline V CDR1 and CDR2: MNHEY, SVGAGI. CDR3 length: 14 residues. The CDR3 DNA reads TGTGCCAGCCAACAGGGGAGGAGCACCGGGGAGCTGTTTTTT. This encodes CASQQGRSTGELFF.

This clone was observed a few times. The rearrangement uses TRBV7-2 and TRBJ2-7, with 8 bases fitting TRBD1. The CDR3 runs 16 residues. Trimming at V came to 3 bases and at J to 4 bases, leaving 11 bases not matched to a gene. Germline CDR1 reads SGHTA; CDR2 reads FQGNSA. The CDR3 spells CASSLQGQGAIYEQYF. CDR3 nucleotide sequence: TGTGCCAGCAGCTTGCAAGGACAGGGAGCAATTTACGAGCAGTACTTC.

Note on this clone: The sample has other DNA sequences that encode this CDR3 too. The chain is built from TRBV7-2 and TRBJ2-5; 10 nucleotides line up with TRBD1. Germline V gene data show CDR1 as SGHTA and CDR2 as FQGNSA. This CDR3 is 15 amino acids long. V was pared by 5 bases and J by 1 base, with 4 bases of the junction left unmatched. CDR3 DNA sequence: TGTGCCAGCAGCCGGACAGGGGGTCTCCAAGAGACCCAGTACTTC. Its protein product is CASSRTGGLQETQYF.

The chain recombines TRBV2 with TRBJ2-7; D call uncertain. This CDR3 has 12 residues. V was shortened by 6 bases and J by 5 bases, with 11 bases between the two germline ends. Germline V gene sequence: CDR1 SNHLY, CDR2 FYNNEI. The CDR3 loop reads CASSRSQDEQYF. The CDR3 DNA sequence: TGTGCCAGCAGCCGAAGCCAGGACGAGCAGTACTTC. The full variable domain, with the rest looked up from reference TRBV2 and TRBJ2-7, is EPEVTQTPSHQVTQMGQEVILRCVPISNHLYFYWYRQILGQKVEFLVSFYNNEISEKSEIFDDQFSVERPDGSNFTLKIRSTKLEDSAMYFCASSRSQDEQYFGPGTRLTVT.

CDR3 region: CASSPSGQVPNEKLFF. The CDR3 DNA sequence: TGTGCCAGCAGCCCCAGCGGACAGGTTCCTAATGAAAAACTGTTTTTT. The chain has TRBV5-5 and TRBJ1-4, with TRBD1 matching 7 bases. The V gene's germline CDR1 is SGHKS and CDR2 YYEKEE (reference sequence). This CDR3 region has 16 residues. V dropped 4 bases and J dropped 3; count of bases not matched to a gene: 9. Combining the CDR3 with reference TRBV5-5 and TRBJ1-4 gives the whole variable domain DAGVTQSPTHLIKTRGQQVTLRCSPISGHKSVSWYQQVLGQGPQFIFQYYEKEERGRGNFPDRFSARQFPNYSSELNVNALLLGDSALYLCASSPSGQVPNEKLFFGSGTQLSVL.

CDR3 bases: TGTGCCAGCAGCACAACGGGGGATCCTAACTATGGCTACACCTTC. Its translation: CASSTTGDPNYGYTF. The chain recombines TRBV28 with TRBJ1-2; D may be TRBD1 (5 bases). The CDR3 sequence is 15 residues long. The germline CDR1 and CDR2 sequences are MDHEN and SYDVKM. Trimming removed 6 bases from V and 0 bases from J, with 14 bases in between.

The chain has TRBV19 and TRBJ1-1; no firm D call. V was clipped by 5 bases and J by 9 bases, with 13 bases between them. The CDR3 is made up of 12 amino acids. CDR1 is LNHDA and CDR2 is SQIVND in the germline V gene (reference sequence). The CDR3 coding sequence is TGTGCCAGTAGTTCATCGACACAACAAGCTTTCTTT. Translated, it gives CASSSSTQQAFF.

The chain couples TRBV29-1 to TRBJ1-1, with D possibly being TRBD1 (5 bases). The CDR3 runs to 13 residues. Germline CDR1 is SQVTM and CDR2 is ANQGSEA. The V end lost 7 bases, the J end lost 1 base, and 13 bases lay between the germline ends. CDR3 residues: CSATQVQNTEAFF. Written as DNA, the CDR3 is TGCAGCGCCACACAGGTCCAGAACACTGAAGCTTTCTTT.

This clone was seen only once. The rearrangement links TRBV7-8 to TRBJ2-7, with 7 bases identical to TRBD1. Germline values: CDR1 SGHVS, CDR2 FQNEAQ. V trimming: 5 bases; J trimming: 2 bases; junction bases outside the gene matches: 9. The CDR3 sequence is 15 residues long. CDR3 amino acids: CASSRLGTETYEQYF. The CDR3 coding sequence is TGTGCCAGCAGCCGACTCGGGACAGAGACCTACGAGCAGTACTTC.

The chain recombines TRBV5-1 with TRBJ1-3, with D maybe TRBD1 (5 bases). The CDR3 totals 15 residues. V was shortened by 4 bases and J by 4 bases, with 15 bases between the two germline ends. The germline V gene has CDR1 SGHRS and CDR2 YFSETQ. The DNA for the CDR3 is TGCGCCAGCAGCCCCCTTGGACAATCCGGAAACACCATATATTTT. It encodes CASSPLGQSGNTIYF.

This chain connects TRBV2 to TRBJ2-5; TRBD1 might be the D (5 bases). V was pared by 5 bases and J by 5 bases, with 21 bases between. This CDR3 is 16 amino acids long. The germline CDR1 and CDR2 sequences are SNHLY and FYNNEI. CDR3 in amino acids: CASSKQGLSIVETQYF. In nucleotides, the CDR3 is TGTGCCAGCAGTAAGCAGGGTCTTTCAATCGTGGAGACCCAGTACTTC.

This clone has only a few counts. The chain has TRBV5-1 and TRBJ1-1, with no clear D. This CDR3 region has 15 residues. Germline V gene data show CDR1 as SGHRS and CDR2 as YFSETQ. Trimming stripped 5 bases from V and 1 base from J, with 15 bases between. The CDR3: CASRAQEVTNTEAFF. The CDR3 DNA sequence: TGCGCCAGCAGGGCCCAGGAAGTTACGAACACTGAAGCTTTCTTT.

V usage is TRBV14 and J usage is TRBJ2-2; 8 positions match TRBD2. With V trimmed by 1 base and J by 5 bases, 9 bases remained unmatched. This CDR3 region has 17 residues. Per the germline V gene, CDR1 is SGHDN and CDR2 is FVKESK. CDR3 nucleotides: TGTGCCAGCAGCCAAGGGACTAGCAGGGAGTGGACCGGGGAGCTGTTTTTT. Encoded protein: CASSQGTSREWTGELFF.

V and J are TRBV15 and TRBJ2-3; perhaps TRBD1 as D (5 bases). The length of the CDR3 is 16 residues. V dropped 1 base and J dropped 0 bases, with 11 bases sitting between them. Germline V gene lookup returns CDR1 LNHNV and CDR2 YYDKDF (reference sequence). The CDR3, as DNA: TGTGCCACCAGCAGAGGAACAGGCCTCAGCACAGATACGCAGTATTTT. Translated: CATSRGTGLSTDTQYF.